One T cell receptor beta chain is described in this entry. TCRdb's table, derived via immunoSEQ multiplex PCR, lists solely in-frame clones and lacks some. The sample has 550,000 to 850,000 clones, around 74% seen once; the top ten hold around 1.6%. This entry is derived from a study of shared clonotypes between healthy human individuals. Study as a whole: Donor ages ranged 18 to 49 years: a couple of women, a few men. Plates per donor: three CD4 naive, three CD4 memory, two CD8 naive, one CD8 memory.

This clonotype was sampled from a woman aged 25 to 39 in good health. Sequenced sample: memory CD4+ T cells sorted from blood. As for subset: CD45RA-negative fraction.

The CDR3 spells CSVRQAINQPQHF. The CDR3 region has the DNA TGCAGCGTCAGACAGGCCATCAATCAGCCCCAGCATTTT. The gene calls are TRBV29-1 and TRBJ1-5; tentatively, D is TRBD1 (6 bases). The ends were cut back, 6 bases at V and 3 bases at J, with 12 bases in the middle. Per germline, CDR1 SQVTM and CDR2 ANQGSEA. The CDR3 extends over 13 amino acids.